Shown below are 20 T cell receptor beta chains from a single sample sequenced in a study of monozygotic twins with inflammatory bowel disease (dated by TCRdb to between 2018 and 2020). Libraries came from 5' RACE. The reads were generated on an Illumina HiSeq 2500. TCRdb reprocessed the reads and lists each CDR3 protein sequence as a single entry, with no DNA. The table for this sample shows around 370,000 distinct CDR3 sequences. Of the sample, just over 2.5% is held by the ten largest clones. Specimen: blood. The receptors here all came from a human donor with ulcerative colitis or Crohn's disease, or a healthy co-twin of an affected twin (not recorded which).

V is TRBV29-1 and J is TRBJ2-4; the TCRdb D gene call, TRBD1, has no DNA to confirm it. The V gene's germline CDR1 is SQVTM and CDR2 ANQGSEA. The CDR3 covers 12 residues. The chain's CDR3 is CSVSSGENIQYF.

The chain recombines TRBV11-2 with TRBJ2-7; TCRdb's assignment of TRBD1 cannot be checked, as there is no DNA. Germline V gene sequence: CDR1 SGHAT, CDR2 FQNNGV. The CDR3 has 15 amino acids. The CDR3 spells CASSLDPGQSYEQYF.

The chain joins TRBV4-1 to TRBJ1-5; TCRdb names TRBD1, which stays unverified in the absence of DNA. Germline V CDR1 and CDR2: MGHRA, YSYEKL. This CDR3 region has 18 residues. The CDR3 sequence is CASSQDGQGAWGNQPQHF.

The rearrangement links TRBV27 to TRBJ2-1; the TCRdb call, TRBD1, lacks DNA for checking. Germline lookup yields CDR1 MNHEY and CDR2 SMNVEV (reference sequence). This CDR3 has 14 residues. The CDR3 sequence: CASSTPNRVDEQFF.

The rearrangement links TRBV12-3 or TRBV12-4 to TRBJ2-7. This CDR3 contains 14 residues. The chain's CDR3 is CASSPSGAAYEQYF.

This chain connects TRBV4-3 to TRBJ2-5; TCRdb calls TRBD2, which cannot be checked without DNA. Per germline, CDR1 LGHNA and CDR2 YSLEER. The CDR3 is 15 residues long. The CDR3 loop reads CASSPNGLVEETQYF.

CDR3 protein: CATMRDRGTGELFF. The chain employs TRBV15 and TRBJ2-2; without DNA, the TCRdb call of TRBD1 cannot be checked. CDR3 length: 14 amino acids. Germline CDR1 reads LNHNV; CDR2 reads YYDKDF (reference sequence).

This chain links TRBV4-1 with TRBJ1-3; TCRdb lists TRBD1, though no DNA is available to test this call. Germline V CDR1 and CDR2: MGHRA, YSYEKL. The CDR3 contains 17 residues. The CDR3 protein is CASSQDKIGAGGNTIYF.

The rearrangement joins TRBV5-1 to TRBJ2-2; TCRdb names TRBD1, which stays unverified in the absence of DNA. This CDR3 is built from 17 residues. CDR1 is SGHRS and CDR2 is YFSETQ in the germline V gene. Here the CDR3 reads CASSSVTGAMNTGELFF.

The chain combines TRBV11-2 with TRBJ2-3; lacking DNA, the TRBD2 call made by TCRdb goes unchecked. The CDR3 loop spans 17 amino acids. In germline, CDR1 is SGHAT, CDR2 FQNNGV. The CDR3 here is CTSTIRSGGGLTDTQYF. Full variable domain (missing parts from reference TRBV11-2 and TRBJ2-3): EAGVAQSPRYKIIEKRQSVAFWCNPISGHATLYWYQQILGQGPKLLIQFQNNGVVDDSQLPKDRFSAERLKGVDSTLKIQPAKLEDSAVYLCTSTIRSGGGLTDTQYFGPGTRLTVL.

The V gene is TRBV12-3 or TRBV12-4, the J gene TRBJ2-7; without DNA, the TCRdb call of TRBD1 cannot be checked. This CDR3 contains 13 residues. This chain's CDR3 is CASNGYRDDEQYF.

This CDR3 is CASSVIGGGEQFF. The gene calls are TRBV2 and TRBJ2-1. The germline V gene has CDR1 SNHLY and CDR2 FYNNEI. CDR3 length equals 13 residues.

This sequence joins TRBV7-9 and TRBJ2-7; the TCRdb D gene call, TRBD1, has no DNA to confirm it. Germline values: CDR1 SEHNR, CDR2 FQNEAQ (reference sequence). The CDR3 runs to 15 residues. The CDR3 sequence: CASSLGRSIQEEQYF.

The V call is TRBV5-1, the J call TRBJ2-2; the D call of TRBD2 rests on TCRdb alone, since no DNA is present to check it. CDR3 size: 16 residues. CDR1 is SGHRS, CDR2 YFSETQ, per germline. CDR3 region: CASRDYGGANTGELFF.

This rearrangement joins TRBV7-9 to TRBJ2-1. The CDR3 runs to 14 residues. The germline V gene encodes CDR1 SEHNR and CDR2 FQNEAQ (reference sequence). CDR3 amino acids: CASSDGQYEDEQFF.

This chain links TRBV12-3 or TRBV12-4 with TRBJ1-6; the TRBD1 assignment by TCRdb is unverifiable without DNA. This CDR3 spans 15 amino acids. The CDR3 loop is CASSSSYRGHSPLHF.

This sequence joins TRBV5-1 and TRBJ2-2; the TRBD1 assignment by TCRdb is unverifiable without DNA. This CDR3 spans 17 amino acids. From germline, CDR1 is SGHRS and CDR2 YFSETQ. Here the CDR3 reads CASSLPAGGTNTGELFF.

This chain links TRBV3-1 with TRBJ2-1; absent DNA, TCRdb's TRBD2 call cannot be checked. CDR3 length equals 16 residues. In germline, CDR1 is LGHDT, CDR2 YNNKEL (reference sequence). The chain's CDR3 is CASSQGGTRVYNEQFF.

The chain recombines TRBV4-1 with TRBJ2-7; TCRdb picks TRBD1, but there is no DNA to check that call. The CDR3 is made up of 15 amino acids. From germline, CDR1 is MGHRA and CDR2 YSYEKL. The CDR3 spells CASSSRERGSYEQYF.

This chain joins TRBV20-1 and TRBJ2-1; with no DNA, the TCRdb D assignment of TRBD1 cannot be verified. This CDR3 is built from 15 residues. CDR1 and CDR2 from the germline V gene are DFQATT and SNEGSKA (reference sequence). CDR3 in amino acids: CSATPRGGTYNEQFF.